The entry that follows covers one T cell receptor beta chain sequence. The data are from a study of cytomegalovirus exposure and HLA in healthy donors. Both 60 Vbeta primers and 13 Jbeta primers went into the PCR. The table came from immunoSEQ multiplex PCR; TCRdb's copy has only in-frame clones and leaves some out. The sample contains about 18,000 clones, approximately 70% of which appear only once. Germline V gene sequence: CDR1 SNHLY, CDR2 FYNNEI. With 8 bases removed from V and 7 bases from J, the gap between germline ends came to 11 bases. The CDR3 is 11 amino acids. Material: PBMCs. The chain couples TRBV2 to TRBJ1-2; possible D gene TRBD1, 5 bases. This receptor was obtained from a man younger than 30 in good health and CMV-seronegative. The CDR3 protein is CASLGGVGYTF. The CDR3 nucleotides read TGTGCCAGCCTTGGAGGGGTTGGCTACACCTTC.